This TCR beta chain was recorded in a study of cytomegalovirus exposure and HLA in healthy donors. V was shortened by 0 bases and J by 0 bases, with 10 bases between the two germline ends. Germline values: CDR1 SGHNT, CDR2 YYREEE (reference sequence). The CDR3 contains 16 residues. This clone has just one count. As yet, its antigen is unknown. Amplification used 60 Vbeta primers and 13 Jbeta primers. Clones were sequenced by immunoSEQ multiplex PCR, and TCRdb holds only the in-frame ones, with some missing. This table holds some 180,000 clones, 77% found once. Study-wide results and caveats: Apparent HLA restriction characterized most CMV-associated TCR beta chains in a later analysis.

This TCR was recovered from a man younger than 35 in good health and CMV-seronegative. The sequencing sample was made of PBMCs. V gene TRBV5-4 combines with J gene TRBJ2-4, with a weak D call TRBD1 (7 bases). The CDR3 sequence is CASSLAQGGAKNIQYF. CDR3 nucleotides: TGTGCCAGCAGCTTGGCGCAGGGGGGAGCCAAAAACATTCAGTACTTC.